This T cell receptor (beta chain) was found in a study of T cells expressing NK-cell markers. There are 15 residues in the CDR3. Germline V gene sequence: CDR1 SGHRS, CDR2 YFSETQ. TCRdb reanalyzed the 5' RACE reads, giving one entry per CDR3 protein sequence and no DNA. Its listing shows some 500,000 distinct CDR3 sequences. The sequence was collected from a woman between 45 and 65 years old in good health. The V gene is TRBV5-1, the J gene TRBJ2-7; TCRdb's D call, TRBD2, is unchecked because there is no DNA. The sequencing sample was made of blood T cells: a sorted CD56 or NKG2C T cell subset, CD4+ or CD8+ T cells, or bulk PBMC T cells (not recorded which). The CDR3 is CASSATSGTGYEQYF.